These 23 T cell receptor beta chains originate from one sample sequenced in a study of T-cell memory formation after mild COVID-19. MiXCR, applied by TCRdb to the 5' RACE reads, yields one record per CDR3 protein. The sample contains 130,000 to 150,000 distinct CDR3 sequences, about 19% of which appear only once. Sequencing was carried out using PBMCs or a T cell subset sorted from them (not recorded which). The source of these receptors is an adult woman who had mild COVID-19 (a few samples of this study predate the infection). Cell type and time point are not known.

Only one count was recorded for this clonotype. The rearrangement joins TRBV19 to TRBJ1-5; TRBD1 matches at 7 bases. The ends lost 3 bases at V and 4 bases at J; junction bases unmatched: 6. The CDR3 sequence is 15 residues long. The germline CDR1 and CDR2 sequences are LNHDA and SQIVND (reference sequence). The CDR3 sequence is CASSIRDRANQPQHF. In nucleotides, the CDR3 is TGTGCCAGTAGTATCCGGGACAGAGCTAATCAGCCCCAGCATTTT. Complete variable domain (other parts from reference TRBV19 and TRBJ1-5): DGGITQSPKYLFRKEGQNVTLSCEQNLNHDAMYWYRQDPGQGLRLIYYSQIVNDFQKGDIAEGYSVSREKKESFPLTVTSAQKNPTAFYLCASSIRDRANQPQHFGDGTRLSIL.

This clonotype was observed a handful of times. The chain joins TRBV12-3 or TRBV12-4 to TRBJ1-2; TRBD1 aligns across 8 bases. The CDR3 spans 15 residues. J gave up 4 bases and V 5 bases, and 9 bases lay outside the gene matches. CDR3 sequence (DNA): TGTGCCAGCAGTAGCGAGGACAGGGCGGTCTATGGCTACACCTTC. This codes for CASSSEDRAVYGYTF.

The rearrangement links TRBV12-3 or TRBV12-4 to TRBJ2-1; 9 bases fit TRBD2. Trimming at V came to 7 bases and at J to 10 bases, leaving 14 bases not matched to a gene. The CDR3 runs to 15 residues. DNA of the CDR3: TGTGCCAGCATTCTTAGCGGCGGGAGGGCCGTAGAGCAGTTCTTC. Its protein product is CASILSGGRAVEQFF.

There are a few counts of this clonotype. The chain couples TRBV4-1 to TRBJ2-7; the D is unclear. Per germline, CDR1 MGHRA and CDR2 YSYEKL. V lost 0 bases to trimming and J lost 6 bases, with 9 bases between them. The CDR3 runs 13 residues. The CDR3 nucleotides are TGCGCCAGCAGCCAAGATGGCCTCGGCGAGCAGTACTTC. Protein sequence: CASSQDGLGEQYF.

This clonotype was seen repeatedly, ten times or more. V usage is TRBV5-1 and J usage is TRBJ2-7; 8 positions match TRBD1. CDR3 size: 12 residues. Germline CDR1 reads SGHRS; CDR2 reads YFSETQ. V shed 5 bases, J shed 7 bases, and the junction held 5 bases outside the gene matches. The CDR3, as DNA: TGCGCCAGCAGGACAGGGGTAGGGGAGCAGTACTTC. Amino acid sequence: CASRTGVGEQYF.

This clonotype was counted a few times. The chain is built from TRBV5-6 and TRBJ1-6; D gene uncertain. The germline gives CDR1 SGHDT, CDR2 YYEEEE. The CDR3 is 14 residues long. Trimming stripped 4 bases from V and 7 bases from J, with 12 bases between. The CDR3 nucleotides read TGTGCCAGCAGCCGGGTAGATTGGAATTCACCCCTCCACTTT. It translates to CASSRVDWNSPLHF.

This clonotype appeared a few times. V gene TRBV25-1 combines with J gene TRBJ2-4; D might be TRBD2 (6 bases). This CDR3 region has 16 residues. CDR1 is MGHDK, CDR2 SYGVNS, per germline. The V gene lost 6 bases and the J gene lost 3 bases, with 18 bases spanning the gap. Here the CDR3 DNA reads TGTGCCAGCAGCGCCGGGAGAGCAGATCTCAAAAACATTCAGTACTTC. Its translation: CASSAGRADLKNIQYF. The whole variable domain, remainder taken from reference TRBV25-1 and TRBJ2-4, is EADIYQTPRYLVIGTGKKITLECSQTMGHDKMYWYQQDPGMELHLIHYSYGVNSTEKGDLSSESTVSRIRTEHFPLTLESARPSHTSQYLCASSAGRADLKNIQYFGAGTRLSVL.

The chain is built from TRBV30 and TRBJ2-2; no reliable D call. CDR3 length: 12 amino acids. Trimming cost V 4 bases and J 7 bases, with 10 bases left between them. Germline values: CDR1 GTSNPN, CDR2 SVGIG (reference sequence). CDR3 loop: CAWNKVNGELFF. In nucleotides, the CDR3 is TGTGCCTGGAACAAGGTTAACGGGGAGCTGTTTTTT.

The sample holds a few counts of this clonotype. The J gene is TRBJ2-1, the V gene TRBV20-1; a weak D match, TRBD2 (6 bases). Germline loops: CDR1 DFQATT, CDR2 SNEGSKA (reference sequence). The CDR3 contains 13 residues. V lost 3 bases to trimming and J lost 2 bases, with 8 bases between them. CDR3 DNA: TGCAGTGCTAGGCGCGGGGCCTACAATGAGCAGTTCTTC. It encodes CSARRGAYNEQFF.

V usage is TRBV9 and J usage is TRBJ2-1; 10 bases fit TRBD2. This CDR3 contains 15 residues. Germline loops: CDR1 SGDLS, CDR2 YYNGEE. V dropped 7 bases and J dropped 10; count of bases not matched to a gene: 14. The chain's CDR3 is CASDASGRGSGEQFF. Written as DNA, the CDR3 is TGTGCCAGCGACGCTAGCGGGAGAGGCTCCGGAGAGCAGTTCTTC.

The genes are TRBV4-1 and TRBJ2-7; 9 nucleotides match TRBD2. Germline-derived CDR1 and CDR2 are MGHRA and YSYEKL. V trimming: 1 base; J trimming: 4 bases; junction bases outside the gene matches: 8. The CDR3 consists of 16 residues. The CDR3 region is CASSQGSGGSRYEQYF. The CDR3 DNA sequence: TGCGCCAGCAGCCAAGGTAGCGGGGGTTCCCGGTACGAGCAGTACTTC.

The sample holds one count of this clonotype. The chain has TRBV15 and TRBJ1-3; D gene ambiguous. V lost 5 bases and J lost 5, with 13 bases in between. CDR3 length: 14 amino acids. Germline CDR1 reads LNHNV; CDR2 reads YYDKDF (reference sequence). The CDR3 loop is CATSQDQRRNTIYF. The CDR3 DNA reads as TGTGCCACCAGCCAAGACCAAAGGCGAAACACCATATATTTT.

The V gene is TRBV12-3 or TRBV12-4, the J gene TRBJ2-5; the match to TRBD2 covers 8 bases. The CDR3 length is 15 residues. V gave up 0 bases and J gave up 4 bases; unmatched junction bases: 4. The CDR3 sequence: CASSLAGTRGETQYF. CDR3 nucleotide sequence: TGTGCCAGCAGTTTAGCGGGGACTAGAGGAGAGACCCAGTACTTC.

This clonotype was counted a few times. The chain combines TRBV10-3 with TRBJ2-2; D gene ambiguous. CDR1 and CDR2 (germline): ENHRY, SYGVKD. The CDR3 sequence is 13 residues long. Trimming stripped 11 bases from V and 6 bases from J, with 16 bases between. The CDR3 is CASSWQSAGELFF. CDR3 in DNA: TGTGCCTCATCTTGGCAGAGCGCCGGGGAGCTGTTTTTT.

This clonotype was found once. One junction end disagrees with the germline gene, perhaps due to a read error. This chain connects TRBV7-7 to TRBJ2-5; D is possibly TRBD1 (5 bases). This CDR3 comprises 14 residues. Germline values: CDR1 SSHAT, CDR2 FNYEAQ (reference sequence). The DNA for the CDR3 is TGTGCCAGCAGCGAAGGGGTGATCCCGGAGACCAAGTACTTC. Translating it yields CASSEGVIPETKYF. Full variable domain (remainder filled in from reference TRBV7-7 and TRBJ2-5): GAGVSQSPRYKVTKRGQDVTLRCDPISSHATLYWYQQALGQGPEFLTYFNYEAQPDKSGLPSDRFSAERPEGSISTLTIQRTEQRDSAMYRCASSEGVIPETKYFGPGTRLLVL.

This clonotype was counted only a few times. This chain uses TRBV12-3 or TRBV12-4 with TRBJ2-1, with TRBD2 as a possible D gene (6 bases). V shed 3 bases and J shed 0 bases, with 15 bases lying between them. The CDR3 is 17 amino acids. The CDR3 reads CASSLRHIGGSYNEQFF. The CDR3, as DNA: TGTGCCAGCAGTTTGCGACACATCGGGGGCTCCTACAATGAGCAGTTCTTC.

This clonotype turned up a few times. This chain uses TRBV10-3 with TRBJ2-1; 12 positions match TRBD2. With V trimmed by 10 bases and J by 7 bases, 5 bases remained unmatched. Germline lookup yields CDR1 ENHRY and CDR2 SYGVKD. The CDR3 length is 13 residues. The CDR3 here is CATSGRELNEQFF. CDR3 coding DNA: TGTGCCACTAGCGGGAGGGAATTGAATGAGCAGTTCTTC.

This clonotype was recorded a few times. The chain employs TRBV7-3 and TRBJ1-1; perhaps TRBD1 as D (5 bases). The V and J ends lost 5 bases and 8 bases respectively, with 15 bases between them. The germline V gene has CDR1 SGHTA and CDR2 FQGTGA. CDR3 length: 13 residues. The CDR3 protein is CASSPGLQAEAFF. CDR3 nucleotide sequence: TGTGCCAGCAGCCCTGGGTTACAGGCCGAAGCTTTCTTT.

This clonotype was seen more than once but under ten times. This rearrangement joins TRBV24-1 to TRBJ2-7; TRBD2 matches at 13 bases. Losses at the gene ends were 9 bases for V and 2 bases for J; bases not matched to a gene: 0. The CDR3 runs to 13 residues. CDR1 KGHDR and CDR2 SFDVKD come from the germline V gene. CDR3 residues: CATGTSGTYEQYF. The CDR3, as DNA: TGTGCCACCGGGACTAGCGGGACCTACGAGCAGTACTTC.

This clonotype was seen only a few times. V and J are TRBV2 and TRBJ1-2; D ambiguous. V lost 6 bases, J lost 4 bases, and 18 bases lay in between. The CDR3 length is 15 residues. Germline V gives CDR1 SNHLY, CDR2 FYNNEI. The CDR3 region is CASRAGIDTSYGYTF. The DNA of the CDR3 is TGTGCCAGCAGGGCGGGTATAGACACCTCCTATGGCTACACCTTC.

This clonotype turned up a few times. The CDR3 region has the DNA TGCGCCAGCAGCCAAGAGAGGGGGAGTACGCAGTATTTT. Translating it yields CASSQERGSTQYF. The chain links TRBV4-1 to TRBJ2-3, with D possibly matching TRBD1 (6 bases). Germline values: CDR1 MGHRA, CDR2 YSYEKL. The V gene lost 0 bases and the J gene lost 8 bases, with 9 bases spanning the gap. This CDR3 is built from 13 residues.

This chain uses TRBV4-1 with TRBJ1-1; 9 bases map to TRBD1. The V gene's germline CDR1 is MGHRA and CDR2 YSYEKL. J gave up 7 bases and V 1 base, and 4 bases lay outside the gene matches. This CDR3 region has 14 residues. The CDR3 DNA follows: TGCGCCAGCAGCCAAGGGAGACAGGGGGGTGAAGCTTTCTTT. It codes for CASSQGRQGGEAFF.

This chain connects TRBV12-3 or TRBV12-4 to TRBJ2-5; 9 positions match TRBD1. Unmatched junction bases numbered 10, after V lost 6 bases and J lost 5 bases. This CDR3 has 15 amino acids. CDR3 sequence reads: CASSTTHRGLETQYF. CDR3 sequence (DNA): TGTGCCAGCAGCACAACCCACAGGGGGCTGGAGACCCAGTACTTC.